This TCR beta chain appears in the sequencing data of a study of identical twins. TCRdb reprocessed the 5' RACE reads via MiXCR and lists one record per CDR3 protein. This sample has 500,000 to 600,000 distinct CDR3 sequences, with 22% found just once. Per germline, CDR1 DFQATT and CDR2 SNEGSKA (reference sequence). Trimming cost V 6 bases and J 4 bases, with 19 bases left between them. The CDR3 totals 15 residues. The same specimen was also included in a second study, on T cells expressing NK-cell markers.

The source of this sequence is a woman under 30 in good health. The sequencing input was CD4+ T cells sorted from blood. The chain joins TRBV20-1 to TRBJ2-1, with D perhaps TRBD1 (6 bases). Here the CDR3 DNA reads TGCAGTGCGTTAGGCACAGGGATGAGGTACAATGAGCAGTTCTTC. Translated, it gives CSALGTGMRYNEQFF.